Presented here are 17 T cell receptor beta chains from one specimen sequenced in a study of lymphopenia after photon versus proton radiotherapy. Profiled with immunoSEQ multiplex PCR; TCRdb holds only in-frame clones, not every one. Of about 20,000 clones in the sample, roughly four fifths are singletons; the top ten hold around 3%. The sequencing used peripheral blood, collected from a patient treated with photon-based radiotherapy. These receptors all stem from a woman between 45 and 65 years old with pancreatic cancer.

In DNA, the CDR3 is TGTGCCACCAGCAGAGATGACAGGGGTTGGTCAGATACGCAGTATTTT. Translating it yields CATSRDDRGWSDTQYF. V and J are TRBV15 and TRBJ2-3; 8 nucleotides match TRBD1. Looked up from germline, CDR1 is LNHNV and CDR2 is YYDKDF (reference sequence). J lost 4 bases, V lost 0 bases, and 6 bases had no gene match. The CDR3 totals 16 residues.

This chain uses TRBV7-8 with TRBJ2-3, with D possibly being TRBD2 (6 bases). This CDR3 is 17 amino acids long. V gave up 1 base and J gave up 7 bases, with 21 bases separating them. Germline V gene lookup returns CDR1 SGHVS and CDR2 FQNEAQ. The DNA for the CDR3 is TGTGCCAGCAGCTTAGTAGGATTGGAGGGACCCCGTCATACGCAGTATTTT. Protein: CASSLVGLEGPRHTQYF.

CDR3 DNA: TGTGCCAGCAGCGCCGGGACAGGGGACTCTGGGGCCAACGTCCTGACTTTC. Translated, it gives CASSAGTGDSGANVLTF. This chain uses TRBV9 with TRBJ2-6; 10 nucleotides match TRBD1. The germline V gene has CDR1 SGDLS and CDR2 YYNGEE. Unmatched junction bases numbered 3, after V lost 3 bases and J lost 0 bases. The CDR3 has 17 amino acids.

V is TRBV6-5 and J is TRBJ2-7, with 8 bases matching TRBD2. V shed 5 bases and J 0 bases; nucleotides not matched to a gene: 6. Germline CDR1 and CDR2: MNHEY and SVGAGI. This CDR3 has 15 amino acids. The CDR3 is CASSPGGGSSYEQYF. The CDR3 bases are TGTGCCAGCAGTCCCGGGGGGGGGAGCTCCTACGAGCAGTACTTC.

This clone was seen more than once but under ten times. The chain uses TRBV5-6 and TRBJ2-2; D might be TRBD2 (6 bases). Germline lookup yields CDR1 SGHDT and CDR2 YYEEEE. Between the trimmed V and J ends, which lost 1 base and 5 bases, there was a span of 15 bases. The CDR3 sequence is 16 residues long. Here the CDR3 DNA reads TGTGCCAGCAGCTTGAATAGGTGGAGGGAGACCGGGGAGCTGTTTTTT. Translation gives CASSLNRWRETGELFF.

The CDR3 protein is CASSLGTGRDEKLFF. Written as DNA, the CDR3 is TGTGCCAGCAGTTTAGGTACCGGGAGGGATGAAAAACTGTTTTTT. The chain has TRBV28 and TRBJ1-4; no reliable D call. V was shortened by 2 bases and J by 6 bases, with 13 bases between the two germline ends. Germline assignment: CDR1 MDHEN and CDR2 SYDVKM. This CDR3 comprises 15 residues. The complete variable domain, with remaining parts taken from reference TRBV28 and TRBJ1-4, reads DVKVTQSSRYLVKRTGEKVFLECVQDMDHENMFWYRQDPGLGLRLIYFSYDVKMKEKGDIPEGYSVSREKKERFSLILESASTNQTSMYLCASSLGTGRDEKLFFGSGTQLSVL.

The chain carries TRBV19 and TRBJ1-5; D is unresolved. V was cut by 6 bases and J by 0 bases, with 3 bases left in between. The CDR3 has 12 amino acids. The germline CDR1 and CDR2 sequences are LNHDA and SQIVND (reference sequence). The chain's CDR3 is CASRPSNQPQHF. The CDR3 DNA sequence: TGTGCCAGTAGGCCTAGCAATCAGCCCCAGCATTTT.

The chain couples TRBV9 to TRBJ2-1, with TRBD2 matching 9 bases. CDR3 length equals 14 residues. CDR1 and CDR2 from the germline V gene are SGDLS and YYNGEE. J lost 6 bases, V lost 3 bases, and 4 bases had no gene match. The chain's CDR3 is CASSAAGGANEQFF. DNA for the CDR3: TGTGCCAGCAGCGCTGCGGGGGGGGCCAATGAGCAGTTCTTC.

The chain links TRBV14 to TRBJ2-1; 11 bases line up with TRBD2. The CDR3 is 17 residues long. The trim removed 1 base at V and 4 bases at J, leaving 6 bases unmatched. The germline V gene has CDR1 SGHDN and CDR2 FVKESK. The CDR3 coding sequence is TGTGCCAGCAGCCAAGCTTCTAGCGGGGGGAGATACAATGAGCAGTTCTTC. Translating gives CASSQASSGGRYNEQFF.

The chain combines TRBV28 with TRBJ1-4; D not resolved. The CDR3 totals 13 residues. Germline CDR1 MDHEN, CDR2 SYDVKM. The V gene lost 3 bases and the J gene lost 5 bases, with 7 bases spanning the gap. As DNA, the CDR3 is TGTGCCAGCAGTTTCTCCTCGAATGAAAAACTGTTTTTT. It codes for CASSFSSNEKLFF.

The chain employs TRBV9 and TRBJ2-3; D is undetermined. Germline V lookup: CDR1 SGDLS, CDR2 YYNGEE. Trimming left V 6 bases short and J 4 bases short, with 9 bases between. The CDR3 covers 12 residues. This CDR3 is CASTPAADTQYF. CDR3 coding DNA: TGTGCCAGCACCCCGGCAGCAGATACGCAGTATTTT.

The V call is TRBV28, the J call TRBJ2-1, with D possibly TRBD1 on 5 matching bases. The CDR3 runs 14 residues. The germline CDR1 and CDR2 sequences are MDHEN and SYDVKM. V shed 3 bases and J shed 12 bases, with 18 bases lying between them. The CDR3 loop is CASSFRQRQGVQFF. Written as DNA, the CDR3 is TGTGCCAGCAGTTTTCGCCAACGTCAGGGTGTGCAGTTCTTC.

The rearrangement links TRBV13 to TRBJ1-6; no firm D call. Trimming removed 5 bases at V and 8 bases at J, with 13 bases between. Germline V gene lookup returns CDR1 PRHDT and CDR2 FYEKMQ (reference sequence). The CDR3 totals 14 residues. In nucleotides, the CDR3 is TGTGCCAGCAGCCTCCCCGGGAGACATTCACCCCTCCACTTT. It codes for CASSLPGRHSPLHF.

This clone has a single count. The rearrangement links TRBV7-9 to TRBJ1-2; D remains unclear. This CDR3 has 15 amino acids. Looked up from germline, CDR1 is SEHNR and CDR2 is FQNEAQ (reference sequence). V was cut by 5 bases and J by 0 bases, with 13 bases left in between. In DNA form, the CDR3 reads TGTGCCAGCAGCCGAAGCACAGCGCCTAACTATGGCTACACCTTC. Translating it yields CASSRSTAPNYGYTF.

This chain joins TRBV19 and TRBJ1-1; 8 nucleotides align to TRBD1. Losses at the gene ends were 3 bases for V and 1 base for J; bases not matched to a gene: 4. This CDR3 is built from 15 residues. The germline gives CDR1 LNHDA, CDR2 SQIVND (reference sequence). In DNA, the CDR3 is TGTGCCAGTAGTATGGACAGGGCGGGGAACACTGAAGCTTTCTTT. It translates to CASSMDRAGNTEAFF.

This chain joins TRBV4-3 and TRBJ1-2; weak D call: TRBD1 (6 bases). This CDR3 has 16 residues. Germline-derived CDR1 and CDR2 are LGHNA and YSLEER. V was cut by 4 bases and J by 5 bases, with 20 bases left in between. CDR3 region: CASSRAGTSIAYGYTF. In DNA form, the CDR3 reads TGCGCCAGCAGCCGGGCCGGGACATCGATCGCTTATGGCTACACCTTC.

The V gene is TRBV10-1, the J gene TRBJ2-3, with 12 nucleotides matching TRBD2. The germline V gene has CDR1 WNHNN and CDR2 SYGVQD (reference sequence). This CDR3 contains 16 residues. V trimming: 4 bases; J trimming: 4 bases; junction bases outside the gene matches: 6. The CDR3 nucleotides read TGCGCCAGCAGTGGACTGACTAGCGGGAGCCCAGATACGCAGTATTTT. Amino acids: CASSGLTSGSPDTQYF.